Listed below are T cell receptor beta chains from one sample, sequenced in a study of cytomegalovirus exposure and HLA in healthy donors. The method was immunoSEQ multiplex PCR; TCRdb's version includes in-frame clones alone and lacks a portion of them. The data contain some 200,000 clones, around 80% of them singletons. Source material: PBMCs. These receptors were obtained from a girl aged 2-10 years in good health and CMV-seronegative. CDR3s include the opening cysteine and the closing phenylalanine or tryptophan. The D gene is left open where the match is weak. The size field is filled for only some rows; it gives once, few, many or a size class.

>.|TRBV20-1|.|TRBJ2-5
TGCAGTGCTAACGGAGAGACCCAGTACTTC
CSANGETQYF
>TRBD2|TRBV7-9|.|TRBJ2-1
TGTGCCAGCAGCTTAGGGGGCACGCTAGCGGGAGTACGCGACAATGAGCAGTTCTTC
CASSLGGTLAGVRDNEQFF
>TRBD1|TRBV5-1|.|TRBJ1-2
TGCGCCAGCAGACAGGGGGCAAGATATGGCTACACCTTC
CASRQGARYGYTF
>.|TRBV11-2|.|TRBJ2-2
TGTGCCAGCACCGACAGCAACACCGGGGAGCTGTTTTTT
CASTDSNTGELFF
>TRBD1|TRBV30|.|TRBJ1-6
TGTGCCTGGAGTGTACCTTATAGGGACAGGGACTCACCCCTCCACTTT
CAWSVPYRDRDSPLHF
>.|TRBV9|.|TRBJ1-1
TGTGCCAGCGGGATCGGACAGCAGAACACTGAAGCTTTCTTT
CASGIGQQNTEAFF
>TRBD2|TRBV5-1|.|TRBJ2-1
TGCGCCAGCAGCTTGGGCGGGACTAGCGGGAGAGTGGAGCAGTTCTTC
CASSLGGTSGRVEQFF
>TRBD2|TRBV9|.|TRBJ2-5
TGTGCCAGCAGCGTACGGGCTAGCGGGGACGCTAGCGAGACCCAGTACTTC
CASSVRASGDASETQYF
>TRBD1|TRBV10-3|once|TRBJ2-3
TGTGCCATCAGTGATGGGACAGGGGGCACAGATACGCAGTATTTT
CAISDGTGGTDTQYF
>TRBD1|TRBV5-4|few|TRBJ1-4
TGTGCCAGCAGCCGAACGACAGGGAAGAATGAAAAACTGTTTTTT
CASSRTTGKNEKLFF
>.|TRBV7-9|.|TRBJ2-6
TGTGCCAGCAGCCTACAGGAGACTTCTGGGGCCAACGTCCTGACTTTC
CASSLQETSGANVLTF